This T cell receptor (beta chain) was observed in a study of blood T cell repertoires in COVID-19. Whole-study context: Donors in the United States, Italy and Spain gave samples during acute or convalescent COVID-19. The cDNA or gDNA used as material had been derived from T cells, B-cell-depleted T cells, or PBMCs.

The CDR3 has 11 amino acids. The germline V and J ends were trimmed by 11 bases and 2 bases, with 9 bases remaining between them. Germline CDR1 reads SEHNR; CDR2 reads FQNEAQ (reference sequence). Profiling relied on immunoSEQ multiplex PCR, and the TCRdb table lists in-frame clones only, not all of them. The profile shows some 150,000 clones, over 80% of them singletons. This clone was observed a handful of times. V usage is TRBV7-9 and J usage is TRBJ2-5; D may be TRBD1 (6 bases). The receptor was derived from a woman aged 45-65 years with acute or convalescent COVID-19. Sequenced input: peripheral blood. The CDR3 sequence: CAWGRQETQYF. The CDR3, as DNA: TGTGCCTGGGGGCGACAAGAGACCCAGTACTTC.